This T cell receptor (beta chain) appears in the sequencing data of a study of blood T cell repertoires in COVID-19. About the research overall: From T cells, B-cell-depleted T cells, or PBMCs came the material, which was cDNA or gDNA.

Comment on this clone: Other DNA sequences in this sample translate to the same CDR3.

TCRdb's table, derived via immunoSEQ multiplex PCR, lists solely in-frame clones and lacks some. Here the sample spans some 300,000 clones, approximately 88% being singletons. This receptor was obtained from a woman aged 25-40 years who had recovered from COVID-19. The specimen sequenced was peripheral blood.

The CDR3 DNA sequence: TGTGCCAGCAGTTTGACAGGAAACACTGAAGCTTTCTTT. Its translation is CASSLTGNTEAFF. V and J are TRBV27 and TRBJ1-1; D is perhaps TRBD1 (6 bases). Germline lookup yields CDR1 MNHEY and CDR2 SMNVEV (reference sequence). CDR3 length equals 13 residues. V was cut by 3 bases and J by 2 bases, with 7 bases left in between.